This T cell receptor (beta chain) was recovered during a study of T cells in Graves' hyperthyroidism and ophthalmopathy. The TCR beta CDR3 regions underwent amplification using RNA transcripts as the source. Using the HTBI primer set, a first-round RT-PCR was run on the TCR CDR3. TCRdb re-called the multiplex PCR reads through MiXCR, storing one row per CDR3 protein. The table shows 550,000 to 600,000 distinct CDR3 sequences, with approximately 14% occurring only once. V was clipped by 2 bases and J by 6 bases, with 14 bases between them. There are 15 residues in the CDR3. Germline V gives CDR1 SEHNR, CDR2 FQNEAQ (reference sequence). Fresh peripheral blood, more than 9 ml, yielded the PBMCs.

The chain has TRBV7-9 and TRBJ2-1; D is perhaps TRBD1 or TRBD2 (5 bases each). The sequencing sample was made of blood. This clonotype was sampled from a woman aged 18-35 years with Graves' ophthalmopathy. The CDR3 coding sequence is TGTGCCAGCAGCTTATGGGGGAGAAGTAGCAATGAGCAGTTCTTC. This translates into CASSLWGRSSNEQFF. The variable domain in full, completed from reference TRBV7-9 and TRBJ2-1, reads DTGVSQNPRHKITKRGQNVTFRCDPISEHNRLYWYRQTLGQGPEFLTYFQNEAQLEKSRLLSDRFSAERPKGSFSTLEIQRTEQGDSAMYLCASSLWGRSSNEQFFGPGTRLTVL.